A selection of T cell receptor beta chains follows, all from one sample in a study of T cell changes during pregnancy in multiple sclerosis. Measured with immunoSEQ multiplex PCR; TCRdb has only the in-frame clones, and not every one. The table includes 100,000 to 130,000 clones, less than 95% detected once. Sequences were derived from peripheral blood, sampled in the third trimester of pregnancy. Every receptor here comes from a female donor in good health, enrolled as a control in a pregnancy study. Both conserved end residues are part of each CDR3. The D gene is left open where the match is weak. Some rows mark clone size as missing; the rest say once, few, many or name a class of expanded clone.

size: NA
V: TRBV7-9
J: TRBJ2-3
D: TRBD2
DNA: TGTGCCAGCAGCTACTCTAGCGGAATCACAGATACGCAGTATTTT
CDR3: CASSYSSGITDTQYF

size: NA
V: TRBV27
J: TRBJ2-6
D: TRBD1
DNA: TGTGCCAGCAGTTCCTCGGTGGGATGGGACAGGGAATCGAGGGGGGCCAACGTCCTGACTTTC
CDR3: CASSSSVGWDRESRGANVLTF

size: NA
V: TRBV4-2
J: TRBJ2-5
D: TRBD1
DNA: TGTGCCAGCAGCTACGGACAGGGGCCCCAAGAGACCCAGTACTTC
CDR3: CASSYGQGPQETQYF

size: NA
V: TRBV29-1
J: TRBJ1-1
D: NA
DNA: TGCAGCGGTGCACAGGTGAACACTGAAGCTTTCTTT
CDR3: CSGAQVNTEAFF

size: NA
V: TRBV10-3
J: TRBJ1-1
D: TRBD1
DNA: TGTGTCTTTAGACAGGGGGCGCATACTGAAGCTTTCTTT
CDR3: CVFRQGAHTEAFF

size: NA
V: TRBV5-1
J: TRBJ1-1
D: NA
DNA: TGCGCCAGCAGCTTGGGGTCCCCACCAGGCACTGAAGCTTTCTTT
CDR3: CASSLGSPPGTEAFF

size: NA
V: TRBV29-1
J: TRBJ2-1
D: NA
DNA: TGCAGCGTTGAGGTCAGCTCCTACAATGAGCAGTTCTTC
CDR3: CSVEVSSYNEQFF

size: NA
V: TRBV5-1
J: TRBJ2-7
D: TRBD1
DNA: TGCGCCAGCAGCTTGGCCAGGGGGAGTGAGCAGTACTTC
CDR3: CASSLARGSEQYF

size: NA
V: TRBV15
J: TRBJ1-2
D: NA
DNA: TGTGCCACCAGCAGAGGCCGTCTAGCTAACTATGGCTACACCTTC
CDR3: CATSRGRLANYGYTF

size: NA
V: TRBV9
J: TRBJ2-1
D: NA
DNA: TGTGCCAGCAATGACCGGGGGGCCAATGAGCAGTTCTTC
CDR3: CASNDRGANEQFF

size: NA
V: TRBV29-1
J: TRBJ2-2
D: TRBD1
DNA: TGCAGCGTGGAACAAGGGGACAGGGGCCTGTCCGGGGAGCTGTTTTTT
CDR3: CSVEQGDRGLSGELFF

size: NA
V: TRBV12-5
J: TRBJ2-5
D: NA
DNA: TGTGCTAGTGGTTTGAGCCCGGGAGAGGAGACCCAGTACTTC
CDR3: CASGLSPGEETQYF

size: NA
V: TRBV5-1
J: TRBJ1-2
D: NA
DNA: TGCGCCAGCAGCTTGCCCCCGCCAGGGGCATTTCGCTATGGCTACACCTTC
CDR3: CASSLPPPGAFRYGYTF

size: NA
V: TRBV6-5
J: TRBJ2-6
D: NA
DNA: TGTGCCAGCAGTTACGACTACTCTGGGGCCAACGTCCTGACTTTC
CDR3: CASSYDYSGANVLTF

size: once
V: TRBV6-5
J: TRBJ1-1
D: TRBD1
DNA: TGTGCCAGCAGTGACAGGGGAATGAACACTGAAGCTTTCTTT
CDR3: CASSDRGMNTEAFF

size: NA
V: TRBV9
J: TRBJ2-1
D: TRBD1
DNA: TGTGCCAGCAGCGTAGACACAGGGGGCAATGAGCAGTTCTTC
CDR3: CASSVDTGGNEQFF

size: NA
V: TRBV7-2
J: TRBJ1-3
D: NA
DNA: TGTGCCAGCAGCTTAGCGGGGAGCTCTGGAAACACCATATATTTT
CDR3: CASSLAGSSGNTIYF

size: NA
V: TRBV19
J: TRBJ1-1
D: NA
DNA: TGTGCCAGTAGTATATTAAGGGGGTCTGAAGCTTTCTTT
CDR3: CASSILRGSEAFF

size: NA
V: TRBV5-1
J: TRBJ1-1
D: NA
DNA: TGCGCCAGCAGCTCAAGGGGTGGCACTGAAGCTTTCTTT
CDR3: CASSSRGGTEAFF

size: NA
V: TRBV23-1
J: TRBJ1-2
D: TRBD1
DNA: TGCGCCAGCAGTCATGCGACAGGGAACTATGGCTACACCTTC
CDR3: CASSHATGNYGYTF

size: NA
V: TRBV6-5
J: TRBJ1-5
D: NA
DNA: TGTGCCAGCAGTTACCAGGTGGATCAGCCCCAGCATTTT
CDR3: CASSYQVDQPQHF

size: NA
V: TRBV7-7
J: TRBJ1-1
D: NA
DNA: TGTGCCAGCAGCCCTCTGGTCGGCACTGAAGCTTTCTTT
CDR3: CASSPLVGTEAFF

size: NA
V: TRBV4-3
J: TRBJ1-1
D: TRBD1
DNA: TGCGCCAGCAGCCAAGATTTCCGGGACAGCGGCGAGAACACTGAAGCTTTCTTT
CDR3: CASSQDFRDSGENTEAFF

size: NA
V: TRBV9
J: TRBJ1-5
D: NA
DNA: TGTGCCAGCAGCTTCCACCGGGACAAAGAACTCGTCGGCAATCAGCCCCAGCATTTT
CDR3: CASSFHRDKELVGNQPQHF

size: NA
V: TRBV30
J: TRBJ1-2
D: TRBD1
DNA: TGTGCCTGGAGTCAAATACAGGGGCGCAACTATGGCTACACCTTC
CDR3: CAWSQIQGRNYGYTF

size: NA
V: TRBV6-1
J: TRBJ2-1
D: TRBD2
DNA: TGTGCCAGCAGTGATGAGCGGGGGGGCCCTAATGAGCAGTTCTTC
CDR3: CASSDERGGPNEQFF

size: once
V: TRBV4-1
J: TRBJ2-4
D: NA
DNA: TGCGCCAGCAGCCCCCTCCGGGGAGCCAAAAACATTCAGTACTTC
CDR3: CASSPLRGAKNIQYF

size: NA
V: TRBV5-6
J: TRBJ1-2
D: NA
DNA: TGTGCCAGCAGCTTGGGAGTTGAGAAACGCTACACCTTC
CDR3: CASSLGVEKRYTF

size: NA
V: TRBV27
J: TRBJ2-1
D: TRBD2
DNA: TGTGCCAGCAGTTCCCCTACACTAGCGGGGCGGTACAATGAGCAGTTCTTC
CDR3: CASSSPTLAGRYNEQFF

size: NA
V: TRBV11-3
J: TRBJ1-1
D: NA
DNA: TGTGCCAGCAGCTTAGATCTAAAGGGGCCAACCGCTGAAGCTTTCTTT
CDR3: CASSLDLKGPTAEAFF

size: NA
V: TRBV30
J: TRBJ2-1
D: TRBD1
DNA: TGTGCCTGGAACCGAGGGACAGGGATCTCCAATGAGCAGTTCTTC
CDR3: CAWNRGTGISNEQFF

size: NA
V: TRBV6-1
J: TRBJ2-7
D: TRBD1
DNA: TGTGCCAGCAGCACAGGGGAATTCTACGAGCAGTACTTC
CDR3: CASSTGEFYEQYF

size: NA
V: TRBV30
J: TRBJ2-7
D: NA
DNA: TGTGCCTGGTCGGCAGGCCCCCCCTACGAGCAGTACTTC
CDR3: CAWSAGPPYEQYF

size: NA
V: TRBV19
J: TRBJ1-2
D: TRBD1
DNA: TGTGCCAGTGGACAGGGATTTGCTGGCTACACCTTC
CDR3: CASGQGFAGYTF

size: NA
V: TRBV15
J: TRBJ2-6
D: TRBD2
DNA: TGTGCCACCAGCAGAGGGGCGGGGGGCTCTGGGGCCAACGTCCTGACTTTC
CDR3: CATSRGAGGSGANVLTF

size: NA
V: TRBV5-1
J: TRBJ1-2
D: NA
DNA: TGCGCCAGCAGCTCAGACCCGGGAGCTTATGGGGGCTACACCTTC
CDR3: CASSSDPGAYGGYTF

size: NA
V: TRBV19
J: TRBJ1-4
D: NA
DNA: TGTGCCAGTAGTACCCAGGGAGGGGCAACTAATGAAAAACTGTTTTTT
CDR3: CASSTQGGATNEKLFF

size: NA
V: TRBV13
J: TRBJ2-3
D: NA
DNA: TGTGCCAGCAGTCGGACTGGAGATACGCAGTATTTT
CDR3: CASSRTGDTQYF

size: NA
V: TRBV11-2
J: TRBJ2-7
D: TRBD1
DNA: TGTGCCAGCGACCGGGGACAGCGCGCCTACGAGCAGTACTTC
CDR3: CASDRGQRAYEQYF

size: NA
V: TRBV15
J: TRBJ1-5
D: NA
DNA: TGTGCCACCAGCAGCCGTACAGTCAATCAGCCCCAGCATTTT
CDR3: CATSSRTVNQPQHF

size: NA
V: TRBV6-5
J: TRBJ1-6
D: NA
DNA: TGTGCCAGCAGTTATCGGGAGACTCTCTCGGGTTCACCCCTCCACTTT
CDR3: CASSYRETLSGSPLHF

size: once
V: TRBV4-2
J: TRBJ1-2
D: NA
DNA: TGTGCCAGCAGCCAAGATCGTAGGCAGGCCCTCTATGGCTACACCTTC
CDR3: CASSQDRRQALYGYTF

size: NA
V: TRBV11-2
J: TRBJ2-5
D: NA
DNA: TGTGCCAGCAGCTTCGGACTGACCCAAGAGACCCAGTACTTC
CDR3: CASSFGLTQETQYF

size: NA
V: TRBV30
J: TRBJ2-3
D: TRBD1
DNA: TGTGCCTGGAGCCAAGGACAGGTGCTCACAGATACGCAGTATTTT
CDR3: CAWSQGQVLTDTQYF

size: NA
V: TRBV6-5
J: TRBJ2-7
D: NA
DNA: TGTGCCAGCAGTTCCCCCTATAAGCAAGACTACGAGCAGTACTTC
CDR3: CASSSPYKQDYEQYF

size: NA
V: TRBV27
J: TRBJ1-2
D: TRBD1
DNA: TGTGCCAGCAGTAACAGGGGAATTCCCTATGGCTACACCTTC
CDR3: CASSNRGIPYGYTF